Each of the 28 T cell receptor beta chains below was sequenced from the same sample in a study of tumor-infiltrating lymphocytes in primary liver carcinoma. Germline DNA was also extracted, and blood RNA derived from unsorted whole blood. From about 0.45 ug total RNA, TCR beta cDNA was generated with a primer in the constant region. Three-round nested multiplex PCR performed with slightly modified ARM-PCR produced the TCR beta libraries. PCR rounds one and two used TRBV1-TRBV30 forward primers with a C-beta reverse primer for about 11 cycles each. TCRdb re-analysed the multiplex PCR reads in MiXCR, keeping a single row per CDR3 protein. The table has about 330,000 distinct CDR3 sequences, less than 70% seen once. The sequencing sample was made of peripheral blood. The receptors here all came from a man in his forties or fifties with primary liver carcinoma and hepatitis B virus infection.

Concerning this clonotype: A junction boundary mismatches the germline segment, possibly from a read error. This chain links TRBV12-3 or TRBV12-4 with TRBJ1-1; TRBD1 is a possible D gene (5 bases). The CDR3 contains 14 residues. The CDR3 protein is CASSSSGTNSEAFF. CDR3 nucleotide sequence: TGTGCCAGCAGTTCATCAGGGACCAACAGTGAAGCTTTCTTT.

This clonotype was counted between two and nine times. V gene TRBV28 combines with J gene TRBJ2-3, with 13 bases matching TRBD2. Germline-derived CDR1 and CDR2 are MDHEN and SYDVKM. With V trimmed by 6 bases and J by 5 bases, 8 bases remained unmatched. This CDR3 comprises 16 residues. This CDR3 reads CASRPGLAGRGDTQYF. The CDR3 region has the DNA TGTGCCAGCAGACCGGGACTAGCGGGGAGGGGAGATACGCAGTATTTT.

On this clonotype itself: This may be a read error, as it is one base from a much larger clone. The chain employs TRBV10-3 and TRBJ2-6, with D perhaps TRBD1 (5 bases). This CDR3 comprises 14 residues. The germline gives CDR1 ENHRY, CDR2 SYGVKD. The CDR3 here is CAISPDSGANILTF. The CDR3 nucleotides are TGTGCCATCAGTCCAGACTCTGGGGCCAACATCCTGACTTTC.

This rearrangement joins TRBV6-5 to TRBJ1-3; a weak D match, TRBD1 (6 bases). V was shortened by 8 bases and J by 6 bases, with 17 bases between the two germline ends. The CDR3 is 14 amino acids. The germline gives CDR1 MNHEY, CDR2 SVGAGI. In nucleotides, the CDR3 is TGTGCCAGCCGTCCGGGGGCCAGAGAAAACACCATATATTTT. Protein: CASRPGARENTIYF.

Regarding this clonotype: The final CDR3 position lacks the conserved phenylalanine or tryptophan, pointing to a likely read error. V is TRBV29-1 and J is TRBJ1-1; D ambiguous. Germline-derived CDR1 and CDR2 are SQVTM and ANQGSEA. There are 10 residues in the CDR3. CDR3 amino acids: CSYMEVQAFS. DNA for the CDR3: TGCAGTTATATGGAGGTACAAGCTTTCTCT.

V and J are TRBV5-4 and TRBJ2-3; D unresolved. V lost 4 bases, J lost 2 bases, and 14 bases lay in between. The germline CDR1 and CDR2 sequences are SGHNT and YYREEE (reference sequence). The CDR3 is 15 amino acids. The chain's CDR3 is CASSLQRTTTDTQYF. DNA for the CDR3: TGTGCCAGCAGCCTACAGAGAACCACCACAGATACGCAGTATTTT.

Concerning this clonotype itself: A much bigger clone sits one base away, suggesting this may be a read error. The chain is built from TRBV5-6 and TRBJ2-5, with a tentative D call TRBD1 (6 bases). The germline V gene has CDR1 SGHDT and CDR2 YYEEEE. The germline V and J ends were trimmed by 0 bases and 4 bases, with 10 bases remaining between them. The CDR3 is 14 amino acids. CDR3 nucleotides: TGTGCCAGCAGCTTGGTGGACAGACGAGAGACCCAGTACTTC. It yields the protein CASSLVDRRETQYF.

About this clonotype: Sequence at one end of the junction differs from germline and may be a read error. The chain joins TRBV11-2 to TRBJ2-3; 8 bases are shared with TRBD2. In germline, CDR1 is SGHAT, CDR2 FQNNGV. The CDR3 consists of 16 residues. CDR3 nucleotide sequence: TGTGCCAGCAGGCATGCCGGCGGGAGGTCATCAGATACGCAACATTTT. This gives the protein CASRHAGGRSSDTQHF.

The sample holds one count of this clonotype. The junction differs from germline at one of its ends, possibly a read error. V and J are TRBV11-1 and TRBJ2-7; TRBD2 is a possible D gene (6 bases). This CDR3 comprises 15 residues. The germline V gene encodes CDR1 SGHAT and CDR2 FQDESV (reference sequence). In DNA, the CDR3 is TGTGCCAGCAGTTCTAAACTAGCAGCCTCCTACCAGCAGTACTTC. This encodes CASSSKLAASYQQYF. The entire variable domain, with the rest obtained from reference TRBV11-1 and TRBJ2-7, is as follows: EAEVAQSPRYKITEKSQAVAFWCDPISGHATLYWYRQILGQGPELLVQFQDESVVDDSQLPKDRFSAERLKGVDSTLKIQPAELGDSAMYLCASSSKLAASYQQYFGPGTRLTVT.

A note on this clonotype: Germline and junction disagree at one end, which may indicate a read error. The chain couples TRBV4-3 to TRBJ2-7; TRBD1 aligns across 7 bases. This CDR3 has 15 amino acids. Germline CDR1 reads LGHNA; CDR2 reads YSLEER. The CDR3: CASSQMDRSSYERYF. The CDR3 DNA follows: TGCGCCAGCAGCCAGATGGACAGGAGCTCCTATGAGCGGTACTTC.

A single count supports this clonotype. The chain recombines TRBV29-1 with TRBJ2-7, with D perhaps TRBD1 (6 bases). The CDR3 length is 12 residues. Germline CDR1 and CDR2: SQVTM and ANQGSEA. Trimming shortened V by 6 bases and J by 7 bases, and 16 bases separated the two germline ends. CDR3 protein: CSVQFDRREQYF. The CDR3 DNA follows: TGCAGCGTCCAATTCGACAGGCGAGAGCAGTACTTC.

This clonotype came up a few times. The chain joins TRBV12-3 or TRBV12-4 to TRBJ1-3; 7 nucleotides match TRBD1. CDR3 length: 15 residues. Germline trimming cut 6 bases from V and 2 bases from J; bases unmatched to any gene: 7. The CDR3 spells CASSQRTGAGNTIYF. Here the CDR3 DNA reads TGTGCCAGCAGCCAACGCACAGGGGCTGGAAACACCATATATTTT.

In this sample, this clonotype turned up once. Since a much larger clone is just one base distant, this may be a read error. The chain combines TRBV6-5 with TRBJ2-5; TRBD2 matches at 9 bases. Germline assignment: CDR1 MNHEY and CDR2 SVGAGI. This CDR3 comprises 15 residues. In nucleotides, the CDR3 is TGTGTCAGCAGCCGGAGGCTAGCGGGACAAGAGACCCAGTACTTC. This gives the protein CVSSRRLAGQETQYF.

This clonotype has just a few counts. A much larger clone is a single base away; this may be a read error. The gene calls are TRBV6-2 or TRBV6-3 and TRBJ2-3; D assignment may be TRBD1 or TRBD2 (5 bases each). The CDR3 loop spans 13 amino acids. The germline V gene has CDR1 MNHEY and CDR2 SVGEGT. The CDR3 loop is CAGSPGDLDTQYF. CDR3 DNA: TGTGCCGGCAGTCCCGGGGACCTGGATACGCAGTATTTT.

This clonotype was detected a few times. This CDR3 is missing its conserved last phenylalanine or tryptophan, likely due to a read error. The CDR3: CASSLGNNYEQYL. The CDR3 DNA sequence: TGTGCCAGCAGCTTGGGGAATAACTACGAGCAGTACTTA. This chain connects TRBV5-4 to TRBJ2-7; D is unclear. CDR3 length equals 13 residues. From germline, CDR1 is SGHNT and CDR2 YYREEE (reference sequence). Trimming removed 0 bases from V and 3 bases from J, with 7 bases in between.

About this clonotype: Germline and junction disagree at one end, which may indicate a read error. The CDR3 sequence: CASGESPGQGGYGYTF. CDR3 nucleotide sequence: TGTGCCAGCGGTGAATCTCCCGGGCAGGGCGGCTATGGCTACACCTTC. The rearrangement links TRBV6-4 to TRBJ1-2, with a weak D call TRBD1 (5 bases). Germline V lookup: CDR1 MRHNA, CDR2 SNTAGT. This CDR3 is built from 16 residues.

For this clonotype: The DNA is left out, because the CDR3 cannot be placed on it with certainty; the CDR3 is given as TCRdb lists it. The J gene is TRBJ2-1, the V gene TRBV5-5; the D call in the table, TRBD2, was not verified against the DNA. Germline V CDR1 and CDR2: SGHKS, YYEKEE (reference sequence). The CDR3 is 18 amino acids long, termini counted. The CDR3 is CASSPQREGTFFGSVQFF.

This chain connects TRBV6-1 to TRBJ2-1; tentatively, D is TRBD1 (5 bases). Trimming pared 1 base from V and 10 bases from J, leaving 8 bases between. Germline V CDR1 and CDR2: MNHNS, SASEGT. CDR3 length: 12 amino acids. This chain's CDR3 is CASSEDDREQFF. The CDR3 coding sequence is TGTGCCAGCAGTGAAGATGACAGAGAGCAGTTCTTC.

A word on this clonotype: Since a much larger clone is just one base distant, this may be a read error. The V call is TRBV6-1, the J call TRBJ1-1; 8 bases align to TRBD1. This CDR3 region has 15 residues. Per the germline V gene, CDR1 is MNHNS and CDR2 is SASEGT. The DNA of the CDR3 is TGTGCCAGCAGACTACAGGGGGAAATGAACAATGAAGCTTTCTTT. It encodes CASRLQGEMNNEAFF.

V gene TRBV5-4 combines with J gene TRBJ2-5; TRBD1 matches at 8 bases. V was pared by 2 bases and J by 5 bases, with 8 bases of the junction left unmatched. Germline V lookup: CDR1 SGHNT, CDR2 YYREEE (reference sequence). This CDR3 has 15 residues. The CDR3 DNA is TGTGCCAGCAGCTTACCGGGACAGGTTTCGGAGACCCAGTACTTC. Translation gives CASSLPGQVSETQYF.

Remarks on this clonotype: Lacking the conserved final phenylalanine or tryptophan, this CDR3 likely reflects a read error. V and J are TRBV7-8 and TRBJ2-1, with D unclear. The CDR3 consists of 15 residues. Germline V gene sequence: CDR1 SGHVS, CDR2 FQNEAQ. V shed 1 base and J shed 4 bases, with 11 bases lying between them. This CDR3 is CASSLGASGYNEQFL. The CDR3, as DNA: TGTGCCAGCAGCTTAGGGGCTAGTGGTTACAATGAGCAGTTCCTC.

The J gene is TRBJ1-5, the V gene TRBV12-3 or TRBV12-4, with D unresolved. The CDR3 totals 16 residues. Trimming cost V 4 bases and J 2 bases, with 15 bases left between them. This chain's CDR3 is CASSSSWGVGNQPQHF. For the CDR3, the DNA is TGTGCCAGCAGTTCCTCCTGGGGTGTCGGCAATCAGCCCCAGCATTTT.

About this clonotype: At one boundary the junction diverges from the germline segment, which might be a read error. This chain joins TRBV5-4 and TRBJ2-3; D gene unclear. CDR1 is SGHNT, CDR2 YYREEE, per germline (reference sequence). The CDR3 runs 13 residues. DNA for the CDR3: TGTGCCAGCAGCTCGGAAAGTTTCGATATGCAGTATTTT. As protein: CASSSESFDMQYF.

This clonotype was found many times. V and J are TRBV10-3 and TRBJ2-1; 7 bases line up with TRBD1. The CDR3 is made up of 16 amino acids. With V trimmed by 10 bases and J by 4 bases, 16 bases remained unmatched. Per the germline V gene, CDR1 is ENHRY and CDR2 is SYGVKD. The CDR3 sequence is CATKIRTGEGYNEQFF. CDR3 sequence (DNA): TGTGCCACCAAGATTAGGACAGGCGAAGGATACAATGAGCAGTTCTTC.

Comment on this clonotype: One junction end does not reproduce the germline sequence, and a read error may be involved. This chain joins TRBV11-2 and TRBJ2-1; D is perhaps TRBD1 or TRBD2 (5 bases each). CDR1 and CDR2 (germline): SGHAT, FQNNGV. CDR3 length: 17 amino acids. CDR3 in DNA: TGTGCCAGCAGCTTAGTGGGGGTGGCTAGTAGAGCCAATGAGCGGTTCTTC. Its translation is CASSLVGVASRANERFF.

This clonotype was observed a single time. One junction end does not reproduce the germline sequence, and a read error may be involved. The chain is built from TRBV11-2 and TRBJ1-1; tentative D call: TRBD1 (5 bases). This CDR3 has 15 residues. Germline V gene data show CDR1 as SGHAT and CDR2 as FQNNGV. The CDR3 bases are TGTGTCAGCAGCTTAAGGCCACAGGCGAGCACTGAAGCTTTCTTT. Translation: CVSSLRPQASTEAFF. Looking up the rest from reference TRBV11-2 and TRBJ1-1 gives the full variable domain: EAGVAQSPRYKIIEKRQSVAFWCNPISGHATLYWYQQILGQGPKLLIQFQNNGVVDDSQLPKDRFSAERLKGVDSTLKIQPAKLEDSAVYLCVSSLRPQASTEAFFGQGTRLTVV.

This clonotype came up a few times. This chain joins TRBV6-2 or TRBV6-3 and TRBJ2-2, with TRBD2 identical over 12 bases. Germline assignment: CDR1 MNHEY and CDR2 SVGEGT. J was trimmed by 3 bases and V by 8 bases; bases with no gene match: 10. The CDR3 has 17 residues. The CDR3 sequence: CASGSSSGRADTGELFF. The CDR3 coding sequence is TGTGCCAGCGGATCCTCTAGCGGGAGGGCCGACACCGGGGAGCTGTTTTTT.

In nucleotides, the CDR3 is TGTGCTAGTGGTTTGAGCGGGAGCTATGGCTACACCTTC. It translates to CASGLSGSYGYTF. This rearrangement joins TRBV12-5 to TRBJ1-2; D unclear. Looked up from germline, CDR1 is LGHNT and CDR2 is FRNRAP. Trimming removed 2 bases at V and 4 bases at J, with 8 bases between. This CDR3 comprises 13 residues. Full variable domain (outside the CDR3, taken from reference TRBV12-5 and TRBJ1-2): DARVTQTPRHKVTEMGQEVTMRCQPILGHNTVFWYRQTMMQGLELLAYFRNRAPLDDSGMPKDRFSAEMPDATLATLKIQPSEPRDSAVYFCASGLSGSYGYTFGSGTRLTVV.